Below are 27 T cell receptor beta chains sequenced from a single sample in a study of OX40 agonist ivuxolimab in advanced cancers. The assay was immunoSEQ multiplex PCR, and TCRdb's table has in-frame clones only and misses some. The table shows 50,000 to 65,000 clones, with about 91% occurring only once. The sample was CD4+ or CD8+ T cells sorted from blood, taken in a trial of the OX40 agonist ivuxolimab. Every receptor here comes from an adult with an advanced solid tumor such as melanoma, head and neck, liver or kidney cancer.

The chain carries TRBV4-1 and TRBJ1-4; no clear D. Germline V gene lookup returns CDR1 MGHRA and CDR2 YSYEKL. The V end lost 1 base, the J end lost 3 bases, and 9 bases lay between the germline ends. The CDR3 consists of 15 residues. The CDR3 region has the DNA TGCGCCAGCAGCCAAGGGACGGCGGCTAATGAAAAACTGTTTTTT. Translation: CASSQGTAANEKLFF.

This clone is labeled medium-sized (0.01 to 0.1%). The chain has TRBV7-9 and TRBJ2-7; D call uncertain. Germline CDR1 and CDR2: SEHNR and FQNEAQ (reference sequence). The CDR3 extends over 16 amino acids. V was cut by 5 bases and J by 3 bases, with 20 bases left in between. Here the CDR3 reads CASSGDPTDRFYEQYF. CDR3 bases: TGTGCCAGCAGCGGAGATCCGACGGACCGTTTCTACGAGCAGTACTTC.

This sequence joins TRBV27 and TRBJ1-5; D is ambiguous. The V gene lost 1 base and the J gene lost 7 bases, with 8 bases spanning the gap. Germline V CDR1 and CDR2: MNHEY, SMNVEV (reference sequence). This CDR3 comprises 13 residues. CDR3 sequence (DNA): TGTGCCAGCAGTTTATGGGAAAGACAGCCCCAGCATTTT. It is translated as CASSLWERQPQHF.

The chain recombines TRBV7-9 with TRBJ2-5; no reliable D call. The V end lost 4 bases, the J end lost 2 bases, and 8 bases lay between the germline ends. CDR1 is SEHNR, CDR2 FQNEAQ, per germline (reference sequence). The CDR3 is 13 residues long. The CDR3 spells CASSWAEQETQYF. Here the CDR3 DNA reads TGTGCCAGCAGCTGGGCGGAACAAGAGACCCAGTACTTC.

CDR3 protein: CASSASQTSDEQYF. The DNA for the CDR3 is TGTGCCAGCAGCGCGAGCCAGACTAGCGACGAGCAGTACTTC. This chain links TRBV9 with TRBJ2-7; TRBD2 agrees at 8 bases. Germline assignment: CDR1 SGDLS and CDR2 YYNGEE. V lost 3 bases to trimming and J lost 5 bases; unmatched junction nucleotides: 7. There are 14 residues in the CDR3.

The rearrangement joins TRBV6-4 to TRBJ1-5, with TRBD1 matching 7 bases. Germline CDR1 and CDR2: MRHNA and SNTAGT. This CDR3 spans 16 amino acids. The V gene end was trimmed by 8 bases and the J gene end by 4 bases; junction bases not matched to a gene: 14. The CDR3 DNA follows: TGTGCCAGCGGGGGGAACAGGGGAAAGGGGAATCAGCCCCAGCATTTT. Translated: CASGGNRGKGNQPQHF.

This clone appeared once. V and J are TRBV4-2 and TRBJ2-1; D remains ambiguous. The V and J ends lost 6 bases and 7 bases respectively, with 7 bases between them. This CDR3 is built from 11 residues. Per germline, CDR1 LGHNA and CDR2 YNFKEQ. CDR3 coding DNA: TGTGCCAGCAGTTTAGGGAATGAGCAGTTCTTC. Protein: CASSLGNEQFF.

This sequence joins TRBV30 and TRBJ1-1; D is uncertain. The CDR3 is 13 amino acids. Germline V gene sequence: CDR1 GTSNPN, CDR2 SVGIG (reference sequence). V was clipped by 4 bases and J by 0 bases, with 9 bases between them. CDR3 sequence reads: CAWTVGLNTEAFF. DNA for the CDR3: TGTGCCTGGACGGTGGGGTTGAACACTGAAGCTTTCTTT.

The V gene is TRBV6-5, the J gene TRBJ2-7; 7 nucleotides align to TRBD2. Germline V gene data show CDR1 as MNHEY and CDR2 as SVGAGI. V was clipped by 2 bases and J by 4 bases; unmatched bases: 5. This CDR3 has 14 residues. The CDR3 DNA is TGTGCCAGCAGTTACGATGCTAGCGGATACGAGCAGTACTTC. This translates into CASSYDASGYEQYF.

The chain joins TRBV19 to TRBJ2-1; D unclear. The V gene's germline CDR1 is LNHDA and CDR2 SQIVND (reference sequence). Between the trimmed V and J ends, which lost 7 bases and 4 bases, there was a span of 14 bases. This CDR3 has 14 residues. CDR3 amino acids: CASTSMGGYNEQFF. The CDR3 DNA reads TGTGCCAGTACCTCAATGGGCGGATACAATGAGCAGTTCTTC.

The rearrangement uses TRBV19 and TRBJ2-7; TRBD2 aligns across 12 bases. The CDR3 runs 15 residues. From germline, CDR1 is LNHDA and CDR2 SQIVND (reference sequence). With V trimmed by 4 bases and J by 5 bases, 6 bases remained unmatched. The CDR3 loop is CASSKTSGSGNEQYF. CDR3 in DNA: TGTGCCAGTAGTAAGACTAGCGGGAGCGGTAACGAGCAGTACTTC.

As to this clone: One junction end does not reproduce the germline sequence, and a read error may be involved. The rearrangement links TRBV5-4 to TRBJ2-5; no clear D. This CDR3 contains 16 residues. Germline V gives CDR1 SGHNT, CDR2 YYREEE (reference sequence). CDR3 loop: CASTLTGREIQETQYF. The CDR3 nucleotides are TGTGCCAGCACCTTGACCGGCAGAGAGATCCAAGAGACCCAGTACTTC.

CDR3 in amino acids: CASSVELAGVYNEQFF. Here the CDR3 DNA reads TGTGCCAGCAGCGTAGAACTAGCGGGAGTCTACAATGAGCAGTTCTTC. The J gene is TRBJ2-1, the V gene TRBV9; 11 bases match TRBD2. Germline trimming cut 0 bases from V and 3 bases from J; bases unmatched to any gene: 2. CDR1 and CDR2 from the germline V gene are SGDLS and YYNGEE. The CDR3 totals 16 residues.

The chain has TRBV4-3 and TRBJ1-1; 7 nucleotides agree with TRBD1. Germline V gives CDR1 LGHNA, CDR2 YSLEER. This CDR3 spans 17 amino acids. With V trimmed by 0 bases and J by 3 bases, 10 bases remained unmatched. CDR3 nucleotides: TGCGCCAGCAGCCAAGATCGGGCAGGGGGGCTGGACACTGAAGCTTTCTTT. Translating it yields CASSQDRAGGLDTEAFF.

The chain carries TRBV4-3 and TRBJ2-1; TRBD2 matches at 8 bases. Germline V gene data show CDR1 as LGHNA and CDR2 as YSLEER. CDR3 length: 15 residues. J was trimmed by 4 bases and V by 2 bases; bases with no gene match: 4. CDR3 amino acids: CASSQRLASYNEQFF. As DNA, the CDR3 is TGCGCCAGCAGCCAAAGACTAGCGAGTTACAATGAGCAGTTCTTC.

The V and J genes are TRBV29-1 and TRBJ2-7; either TRBD1 or TRBD2 may supply D (5 bases each). CDR1 is SQVTM and CDR2 is ANQGSEA in the germline V gene. Trimming pared 1 base from V and 0 bases from J, leaving 10 bases between. The CDR3 covers 14 residues. The CDR3 spells CSVEVGRTSYEQYF. The DNA of the CDR3 is TGCAGCGTTGAAGTGGGACGGACCTCCTACGAGCAGTACTTC.

The chain has TRBV7-8 and TRBJ2-5; 7 bases match TRBD1. The closer fit of TRBJ2-7 to the DNA end suggests the J call may be wrong. The germline CDR1 and CDR2 sequences are SGHVS and FQNEAQ. The CDR3 contains 15 residues. In nucleotides, the CDR3 is TGTGCCAGCAGGGCTACGAGGGGGCGGACCTACGAGCAGTACTTC. It codes for CASRATRGRTYEQYF.

The V call is TRBV29-1, the J call TRBJ2-7; TRBD1 matches 10 bases. Germline V CDR1 and CDR2: SQVTM, ANQGSEA. J gave up 5 bases and V 4 bases, and 8 bases lay outside the gene matches. This CDR3 comprises 14 residues. The CDR3 sequence: CSVVLGTGEHEQYF. Here the CDR3 DNA reads TGCAGCGTTGTTTTAGGGACAGGGGAACACGAGCAGTACTTC.

The chain recombines TRBV29-1 with TRBJ2-7; TRBD1 matches 7 bases. The germline CDR1 and CDR2 sequences are SQVTM and ANQGSEA. The CDR3 is 18 amino acids. The trim removed 3 bases at V and 0 bases at J, leaving 17 bases unmatched. DNA for the CDR3: TGCAGCGTTGAGGGGCTCGCCCAGACAGGGTCTATCTCCTACGAGCAGTACTTC. It encodes CSVEGLAQTGSISYEQYF.

For the CDR3, the DNA is TGTGCCAGCAGTGAATTTACAGTGGACGACAATGAGCAGTTCTTC. Protein: CASSEFTVDDNEQFF. The chain couples TRBV25-1 to TRBJ2-1, with unresolved D. The V end lost 1 base, the J end lost 5 bases, and 12 bases lay between the germline ends. Germline-derived CDR1 and CDR2 are MGHDK and SYGVNS. This CDR3 region has 15 residues.

J is TRBJ2-1 and V is TRBV4-3; 7 bases map to TRBD2. Losses at the gene ends were 0 bases for V and 5 bases for J; bases not matched to a gene: 4. Germline values: CDR1 LGHNA, CDR2 YSLEER. The CDR3 has 15 amino acids. The CDR3 DNA sequence: TGCGCCAGCAGCCAAGAAATGGGACTAAACAATGAGCAGTTCTTC. Translating it yields CASSQEMGLNNEQFF.

V usage is TRBV6-5 and J usage is TRBJ2-7; tentatively, D is TRBD1 or TRBD2 (5 bases each). This CDR3 spans 13 amino acids. Per germline, CDR1 MNHEY and CDR2 SVGAGI. Trimming removed 5 bases at V and 12 bases at J, with 20 bases between. CDR3 residues: CASSDRDLARLYF. CDR3 in DNA: TGTGCCAGCAGTGATAGGGACCTAGCTCGGCTGTACTTC.

The gene calls are TRBV9 and TRBJ2-3; TRBD2 agrees at 13 bases. Per germline, CDR1 SGDLS and CDR2 YYNGEE. V lost 0 bases to trimming and J lost 3 bases; unmatched junction nucleotides: 7. The CDR3 extends over 18 amino acids. The CDR3 DNA sequence: TGTGCCAGCAGCGTAGTTCCGGGACTAGCGGGGCCTACAGATACGCAGTATTTT. It is translated as CASSVVPGLAGPTDTQYF.

The chain recombines TRBV11-1 with TRBJ2-7; D perhaps matches TRBD1 (5 bases). CDR3 length equals 15 residues. CDR1 is SGHAT and CDR2 is FQDESV in the germline V gene (reference sequence). Trimming removed 1 base from V and 3 bases from J, with 13 bases in between. The CDR3: CASSLEVGQGYEQYF. In DNA form, the CDR3 reads TGTGCCAGCAGCTTAGAGGTGGGGCAGGGCTACGAGCAGTACTTC.

V usage is TRBV7-2 and J usage is TRBJ2-1; D gene uncertain. The ends were cut back, 3 bases at V and 8 bases at J, with 5 bases in the middle. CDR1 SGHTA and CDR2 FQGNSA come from the germline V gene. The CDR3 totals 11 residues. As DNA, the CDR3 is TGTGCCAGCAGCTTGTCCGATGAGCAGTTCTTC. It is translated as CASSLSDEQFF.

The chain links TRBV27 to TRBJ2-1, with 9 nucleotides matching TRBD1. J lost 4 bases, V lost 5 bases, and 9 bases had no gene match. The CDR3 loop spans 16 amino acids. The germline gives CDR1 MNHEY, CDR2 SMNVEV (reference sequence). CDR3 in amino acids: CASSPGQGTGYNEQFF. The CDR3 bases are TGTGCCAGCAGTCCTGGACAGGGGACGGGATACAATGAGCAGTTCTTC.

The chain links TRBV29-1 to TRBJ2-3; 11 bases are shared with TRBD2. Unmatched junction bases numbered 7, after V lost 0 bases and J lost 2 bases. This CDR3 is built from 17 residues. Looked up from germline, CDR1 is SQVTM and CDR2 is ANQGSEA. The DNA of the CDR3 is TGCAGCGTTGAAGAGGCTCCTAGCGGGGGGCCCACAGATACGCAGTATTTT. This translates into CSVEEAPSGGPTDTQYF.